This TCR beta chain stems from a study of PD-1 and CTLA-4 blockade in melanoma. The repertoire was sequenced with immunoSEQ multiplex PCR; TCRdb's copy has only in-frame clones and lacks some. The sample holds almost 30,000 clones; 85% to 90% are singletons and the top ten take around 7.8%. Sequences were derived from CD8+ T cells from peripheral blood, sampled before anti-PD-1 treatment. The clonotype was recovered from a human donor with melanoma.

The CDR3 here is CASSLGMTAYNEQFF. The CDR3, as DNA: TGTGCCAGCAGCTTAGGAATGACTGCCTACAATGAGCAGTTCTTC. This chain links TRBV11-1 with TRBJ2-1; no reliable D call. Germline values: CDR1 SGHAT, CDR2 FQDESV (reference sequence). V was trimmed by 1 base and J by 2 bases, leaving 9 bases between them. This CDR3 contains 15 residues.